One and the same sample provided the 32 T cell receptor beta chains below, sequenced in a study of T cell repertoires in cytomegalovirus infection. TCRdb reprocessed the reads with MiXCR, giving one entry per CDR3 protein. This sample has some 940,000 distinct CDR3 sequences; about a third occur once, and the top ten carry around an eighth. Their recognized antigens are unknown. Sequences were derived from cultured CD8+ T cells from PBMCs, sampled from culture after CMV antigen stimulation. These receptors originate from a human donor in good health (CMV status not recorded). Some clones in this sample may be carry-over from other donors' samples.

This clonotype was counted ten times or more. The chain couples TRBV27 to TRBJ1-1, with 9 bases aligning to TRBD1. The length of the CDR3 is 15 residues. With 6 bases clipped from V and 0 bases from J, the junction kept 5 bases outside the gene matches. Looked up from germline, CDR1 is MNHEY and CDR2 is SMNVEV (reference sequence). The CDR3 DNA follows: TGTGCCAGCAGCTCCGGGACAGGGCTGAACACTGAAGCTTTCTTT. Translation: CASSSGTGLNTEAFF.

The genes are TRBV10-3 and TRBJ2-1, with TRBD1 as a possible D gene (5 bases). Between the trimmed V and J ends, which lost 2 bases and 7 bases, there was a span of 6 bases. The CDR3 runs to 12 residues. From germline, CDR1 is ENHRY and CDR2 SYGVKD. CDR3 coding DNA: TGTGCCATCAGTGAGAAGGGGAATGAGCAGTTCTTC. It codes for CAISEKGNEQFF.

The gene calls are TRBV29-1 and TRBJ2-1, with D hard to call. V gave up 7 bases and J gave up 13 bases, with 17 bases separating them. This CDR3 contains 11 residues. Germline V gene lookup returns CDR1 SQVTM and CDR2 ANQGSEA. CDR3 loop: CSARYDRDQFF. DNA of the CDR3: TGCAGCGCCCGGTATGATAGGGATCAGTTCTTC.

Comments on this clonotype: A single base separates this from a much larger clone, so it may be a read error. The chain links TRBV5-1 to TRBJ2-5; weak D call: TRBD2 (5 bases). The CDR3 length is 14 residues. Germline V gene lookup returns CDR1 SGHRS and CDR2 YFSETQ. The CDR3 nucleotides are TGCGCCAACAGCTTGGACTGGACGGGAGAGACCCAGTACTTC. Amino acids: CANSLDWTGETQYF.

There are a few counts of this clonotype. The chain combines TRBV6-6 with TRBJ1-2; D is perhaps TRBD1 (6 bases). CDR1 MNHNY and CDR2 SVGAGI come from the germline V gene (reference sequence). Trimming took off 6 bases at V and 4 bases at J, with 18 bases between the two ends. This CDR3 has 15 amino acids. In nucleotides, the CDR3 is TGTGCCAGCAGGGACTGGACAGAAGTGGGCTATGGCTACACCTTC. Protein sequence: CASRDWTEVGYGYTF.

With respect to this clonotype: A read error may be the cause here, since a much bigger clone is one base away. V and J are TRBV7-2 and TRBJ2-1, with D possibly matching TRBD2 (6 bases). Germline lookup yields CDR1 SGHTA and CDR2 FQGNSA. This CDR3 is built from 15 residues. The CDR3 region is CASSPRGNSNNEQSF. For the CDR3, the DNA is TGTGCCAGCAGCCCCCGGGGGAACTCCAACAATGAGCAGTCCTTC.

This chain connects TRBV18 to TRBJ1-2, with a tentative D call TRBD1 (5 bases). V lost 3 bases, J lost 4 bases, and 18 bases lay in between. There are 16 residues in the CDR3. Germline CDR1 KGHSH, CDR2 LQKENI. CDR3 residues: CASSPGQGTDFYGYTF. The CDR3 bases are TGTGCCAGCTCACCGGGCCAGGGTACAGACTTCTATGGCTACACCTTC. The full variable domain, rest sourced from reference TRBV18 and TRBJ1-2, is NAGVMQNPRHLVRRRGQEARLRCSPMKGHSHVYWYRQLPEEGLKFMVYLQKENIIDESGMPKERFSAEFPKEGPSILRIQQVVRGDSAAYFCASSPGQGTDFYGYTFGSGTRLTVV.

This chain links TRBV4-3 with TRBJ2-7; no reliable D call. The CDR3 is 13 residues long. Trimming took off 5 bases at V and 3 bases at J, with 11 bases between the two ends. Germline lookup yields CDR1 LGHNA and CDR2 YSLEER. The DNA of the CDR3 is TGCGCCAGCAGCATACAGATTGACTACGAGCAGTACGTC. Translated, it gives CASSIQIDYEQYV.

V usage is TRBV11-1 and J usage is TRBJ1-2, with 10 bases that match TRBD1. The V gene's germline CDR1 is SGHAT and CDR2 FQDESV (reference sequence). Trimming at V came to 6 bases and at J to 5 bases, leaving 6 bases not matched to a gene. This CDR3 region has 14 residues. The CDR3 sequence is CASSQRQGAYGYTF. The CDR3 bases are TGTGCCAGCAGTCAAAGACAGGGGGCATATGGCTACACCTTC.

This clonotype has a count of ten or more. This chain joins TRBV7-9 and TRBJ2-7, with 8 bases aligning to TRBD2. CDR1 is SEHNR and CDR2 is FQNEAQ in the germline V gene (reference sequence). V was clipped by 5 bases and J by 1 base; unmatched bases: 10. CDR3 size: 16 residues. The CDR3: CASSGAGADSSYEQYV. The CDR3 DNA sequence: TGTGCCAGCAGCGGAGCGGGAGCGGACTCTTCCTACGAGCAGTACGTC.

This chain joins TRBV27 and TRBJ2-6; D may be TRBD2 (5 bases). This CDR3 comprises 15 residues. Germline CDR1 MNHEY, CDR2 SMNVEV (reference sequence). Trimming cost V 6 bases and J 4 bases, with 13 bases left between them. The CDR3 sequence: CASRHRGTGANVLTF. DNA of the CDR3: TGTGCCAGCAGGCACCGGGGTACCGGGGCCAACGTCCTGACTTTC.

The chain employs TRBV4-2 and TRBJ2-5, with 9 bases matching TRBD2. Germline V gives CDR1 LGHNA, CDR2 YNFKEQ. This CDR3 contains 19 residues. Trimming at V came to 0 bases and at J to 5 bases, leaving 16 bases not matched to a gene. CDR3 amino acids: CASSQDSRASGDVYETQYF. CDR3 DNA sequence: TGTGCCAGCAGCCAAGATTCCCGAGCTAGCGGGGATGTATATGAGACCCAGTACTTC.

This clonotype was seen more than once but under ten times. This chain links TRBV12-5 with TRBJ2-5, with TRBD1 matching 7 bases. The CDR3 extends over 15 amino acids. J gave up 0 bases and V 5 bases, and 6 bases lay outside the gene matches. The germline CDR1 and CDR2 sequences are LGHNT and FRNRAP. The CDR3 coding sequence is TGTGCTAGTGGTGCTTGGACAGGCAACCAAGAGACCCAGTACTTC. Translation gives CASGAWTGNQETQYF.

The chain carries TRBV9 and TRBJ1-4; D is unclear. The length of the CDR3 is 16 residues. V was pared by 4 bases and J by 0 bases, with 13 bases between. Germline V CDR1 and CDR2: SGDLS, YYNGEE. The CDR3 sequence: CASSPRTAATNEKLFF. In DNA form, the CDR3 reads TGTGCCAGCAGCCCCCGGACCGCAGCAACTAATGAAAAACTGTTTTTT.

The CDR3 nucleotides read TGTGCCAGCAGCCAAAGGAGGTGGACCTCCTTAACTGTGGGAGAGACCCAGTACTTC. This translates into CASSQRRWTSLTVGETQYF. The rearrangement joins TRBV3-1 to TRBJ2-5, with D possibly TRBD2 on 5 matching bases. Germline V gives CDR1 LGHDT, CDR2 YNNKEL (reference sequence). The CDR3 covers 19 residues. The V and J ends lost 2 bases and 4 bases respectively, with 26 bases between them.

This clonotype was counted many times. CDR3 sequence: CASSPRQGDTEAFF. The CDR3 nucleotides are TGTGCCAGCAGCCCAAGACAGGGTGATACTGAAGCTTTCTTT. V usage is TRBV18 and J usage is TRBJ1-1, with 7 positions matching TRBD1. V was clipped by 8 bases and J by 5 bases; unmatched bases: 11. Germline V gene sequence: CDR1 KGHSH, CDR2 LQKENI. CDR3 length: 14 residues.

The chain recombines TRBV10-2 with TRBJ2-3; D possibly corresponds to TRBD2 (6 bases). The CDR3 runs to 16 residues. The V end lost 3 bases, the J end lost 1 base, and 14 bases lay between the germline ends. The germline CDR1 and CDR2 sequences are WSHSY and SAAADI. Here the CDR3 DNA reads TGCGCCAGCAGTGACGGTCGGACTACACGCACAGATACGCAGTATTTT. Translating it yields CASSDGRTTRTDTQYF.

The chain has TRBV10-3 and TRBJ2-2, with 7 positions matching TRBD1. V shed 7 bases and J 0 bases; nucleotides not matched to a gene: 2. The CDR3 sequence is 14 residues long. Germline V gene data show CDR1 as ENHRY and CDR2 as SYGVKD. The CDR3 sequence is CAIMGQTNTGELFF. CDR3 in DNA: TGTGCCATCATGGGACAGACGAACACCGGGGAGCTGTTTTTT.

There are a few counts of this clonotype. The chain is built from TRBV27 and TRBJ2-7; 8 bases line up with TRBD2. There are 14 residues in the CDR3. CDR1 and CDR2 from the germline V gene are MNHEY and SMNVEV (reference sequence). J gave up 3 bases and V 6 bases, and 7 bases lay outside the gene matches. The DNA for the CDR3 is TGTGCCAGCAGGTCGGGGGGGGAGGGCTACGAGCAGTACTTC. Translating gives CASRSGGEGYEQYF.

This clonotype came up many times. This chain links TRBV7-6 with TRBJ2-5, with D maybe TRBD1 (6 bases). Looked up from germline, CDR1 is SGHVS and CDR2 is FNYEAQ. V was shortened by 1 base and J by 1 base, with 19 bases between the two germline ends. The CDR3 extends over 18 amino acids. The CDR3 DNA is TGTGCCAGCAGCTTAGATCTCGTGGGGACAACTATCCAAGAGACCCAGTACTTC. This codes for CASSLDLVGTTIQETQYF.

About this clonotype: This sequence may be a read error, since a much larger clone differs from it by one base. V usage is TRBV7-2 and J usage is TRBJ1-5; TRBD1 agrees at 7 bases. The CDR3 runs 16 residues. Looked up from germline, CDR1 is SGHTA and CDR2 is FQGNSA. CDR3 DNA: TGTGTCAGCAGCTCCCACAGGGGATATAGCAATCAGCCCCAGCATTTT. As protein: CVSSSHRGYSNQPQHF.

V and J are TRBV29-1 and TRBJ2-5; D is perhaps TRBD2 (5 bases). CDR1 and CDR2 (germline): SQVTM, ANQGSEA. There are 12 residues in the CDR3. Trimming removed 2 bases at V and 5 bases at J, with 9 bases between. CDR3 in amino acids: CSVEPEAETQYF. The CDR3 coding sequence is TGCAGCGTTGAACCGGAGGCGGAGACCCAGTACTTC.

This clonotype was counted only a few times. V is TRBV12-3 or TRBV12-4 and J is TRBJ2-2; perhaps TRBD2 as D (5 bases). There are 13 residues in the CDR3. V was cut by 3 bases and J by 5 bases, with 7 bases left in between. Written as DNA, the CDR3 is TGTGCCAGCAGTTTCGGGGAAACCGGGGAGCTGTTTTTT. Its protein is CASSFGETGELFF.

A word on this clonotype: Since a much larger clone is just one base distant, this may be a read error. V is TRBV7-6 and J is TRBJ1-5; 8 bases map to TRBD1. The CDR3 length is 19 residues. V was pared by 4 bases and J by 3 bases, with 17 bases of the junction left unmatched. Germline V lookup: CDR1 SGHVS, CDR2 FNYEAQ. In DNA, the CDR3 is TGTGCCAGCAGCTCGCCCACAGGGGGGCCTGGAGGTAACAATCAGCCCCAGCATTTT. Its translation: CASSSPTGGPGGNNQPQHF.

On this clonotype itself: The junction does not match germline at one end; this may be a read error. The J gene is TRBJ1-6, the V gene TRBV7-9, with 9 bases fitting TRBD1. The CDR3 has 15 amino acids. Germline V gene lookup returns CDR1 SEHNR and CDR2 FQNEAQ (reference sequence). Written as DNA, the CDR3 is TGTGCCAGCAGCTCGGGGACAGGGCTTAATACACCCCTCCACTTT. This gives the protein CASSSGTGLNTPLHF.

The chain joins TRBV7-9 to TRBJ2-7; D is ambiguous. Looked up from germline, CDR1 is SEHNR and CDR2 is FQNEAQ (reference sequence). This CDR3 is built from 13 residues. Trimming pared 5 bases from V and 3 bases from J, leaving 11 bases between. The CDR3 spells CASSGFWDYEQYV. The CDR3 DNA sequence: TGTGCCAGCAGCGGGTTCTGGGACTACGAGCAGTACGTC.

This clonotype was recorded many times. The chain couples TRBV12-3 or TRBV12-4 to TRBJ1-3; D is possibly TRBD1 (6 bases). CDR3 length: 17 residues. V was cut by 5 bases and J by 4 bases, with 21 bases left in between. The CDR3: CASSPTGGAVSGNTIYF. CDR3 in DNA: TGTGCCAGCAGTCCCACGGGGGGCGCGGTGTCCGGAAACACCATATATTTT.

This clonotype was counted between two and nine times. V usage is TRBV5-4 and J usage is TRBJ2-3; possibly TRBD1 for D (5 bases). Trimming pared 6 bases from V and 5 bases from J, leaving 19 bases between. CDR1 is SGHNT, CDR2 YYREEE, per germline (reference sequence). This CDR3 spans 15 amino acids. The CDR3 region is CASTPEVPREDTQYF. The CDR3 DNA reads TGTGCCAGCACCCCCGAGGTGCCCAGGGAAGATACGCAGTATTTT.

The rearrangement joins TRBV5-1 to TRBJ1-1; D is uncertain. This CDR3 has 13 residues. V was cut by 6 bases and J by 2 bases, with 11 bases left in between. The germline V gene encodes CDR1 SGHRS and CDR2 YFSETQ. This CDR3 reads CASTFAGNTEAFF. CDR3 DNA sequence: TGCGCCAGCACCTTCGCGGGAAACACTGAAGCTTTCTTT.

V and J are TRBV6-2 or TRBV6-3 and TRBJ1-5; possibly TRBD1 for D (5 bases). V lost 5 bases and J 7 bases, leaving 12 bases between the germline ends. There are 13 residues in the CDR3. CDR1 is MNHEY, CDR2 SVGEGT, per germline. In DNA, the CDR3 is TGTGCCAGCAGTCCAGGGCAGACGCAGCCCCAGCATTTT. Its protein product is CASSPGQTQPQHF.

The V and J genes are TRBV12-3 or TRBV12-4 and TRBJ1-5; 8 bases fit TRBD1. The CDR3 is 17 amino acids. The junction had 11 bases not matched to a gene; V was cut back by 5 bases and J by 2 bases. The CDR3 is CASSIDRGNAGNQPQHF. The CDR3 DNA reads TGTGCCAGCAGTATCGACAGGGGAAATGCCGGCAATCAGCCCCAGCATTTT.

This clonotype was detected only a few times. The rearrangement uses TRBV7-6 and TRBJ1-3, with a weak D call TRBD1 (6 bases). V was trimmed by 5 bases and J by 2 bases, leaving 13 bases between them. This CDR3 region has 15 residues. Per germline, CDR1 SGHVS and CDR2 FNYEAQ. The CDR3, as DNA: TGTGCCAGCAGCGCAGGGGCCGGGGCTGGAAACACCATATATTTT. Its protein product is CASSAGAGAGNTIYF.